The 19 T cell receptor beta chains in this list originate from one sample, sequenced in a study of shared clonotypes between healthy human individuals. Some clones are missing from TCRdb's copy, which holds only in-frame ones; the method was immunoSEQ multiplex PCR. This sample has approximately 640,000 clones; around 72% occur once, and the top ten carry roughly 1.8%. Material for sequencing was memory CD4+ T cells sorted from blood. Subset meaning: CD45RA-negative fraction. These receptors originate from a woman aged 25 to 39 in good health.

The DNA for the CDR3 is TGTGCCAGCAGTTACTCCCGAGCGGGCCGCACCGGGGAGCTGTTTTTT. This sequence encodes CASSYSRAGRTGELFF. The J gene is TRBJ2-2, the V gene TRBV6-5; D perhaps matches TRBD2 (6 bases). Germline V lookup: CDR1 MNHEY, CDR2 SVGAGI. Trimming stripped 0 bases from V and 4 bases from J, with 12 bases between. This CDR3 contains 16 residues.

The sample holds one count of this clone. This sequence joins TRBV7-9 and TRBJ1-1; no clear D gene. The CDR3 is 12 amino acids. The germline V gene has CDR1 SEHNR and CDR2 FQNEAQ (reference sequence). V dropped 5 bases and J dropped 1 base, with 5 bases sitting between them. The CDR3 spells CASSHRNTEAFF. CDR3 in DNA: TGTGCCAGCAGCCATAGGAACACTGAAGCTTTCTTT.

This clone was recorded only once. The chain couples TRBV2 to TRBJ2-5; tentatively, D is TRBD1 or TRBD2 (5 bases each). The V gene's germline CDR1 is SNHLY and CDR2 FYNNEI. V lost 3 bases and J lost 1, with 12 bases in between. The CDR3 extends over 15 amino acids. The CDR3, as DNA: TGTGCCAGCAGTGACAGGGACGAACCCCAAGAGACCCAGTACTTC. Translation gives CASSDRDEPQETQYF.

The rearrangement uses TRBV29-1 and TRBJ2-5, with 9 bases identical to TRBD2. Germline-derived CDR1 and CDR2 are SQVTM and ANQGSEA. After removal of 6 bases from V and 5 bases from J, the junction contained 10 bases not matched to a gene. The CDR3 runs 14 residues. The CDR3 coding sequence is TGCAGCGTGGCCAGCGGGAGGAGGGGGGAGACCCAGTACTTC. Encoded protein: CSVASGRRGETQYF. Drawing the rest from reference TRBV29-1 and TRBJ2-5, the complete variable domain is SAVISQKPSRDICQRGTSLTIQCQVDSQVTMMFWYRQQPGQSLTLIATANQGSEATYESGFVIDKFPISRPNLTFSTLTVSNMSPEDSSIYLCSVASGRRGETQYFGPGTRLLVL.

The chain carries TRBV28 and TRBJ2-7; D is ambiguous. Between the trimmed V and J ends, which lost 6 bases and 5 bases, there was a span of 20 bases. The CDR3 spans 15 residues. CDR1 is MDHEN and CDR2 is SYDVKM in the germline V gene. The DNA for the CDR3 is TGTGCCAGCAGCCAAACTCAGCAGAGCCTAGACGAGCAGTACTTC. Translated: CASSQTQQSLDEQYF. The variable domain in full, with the rest retrieved from reference TRBV28 and TRBJ2-7, is DVKVTQSSRYLVKRTGEKVFLECVQDMDHENMFWYRQDPGLGLRLIYFSYDVKMKEKGDIPEGYSVSREKKERFSLILESASTNQTSMYLCASSQTQQSLDEQYFGPGTRLTVT.

This clone was detected only a few times. This sequence joins TRBV18 and TRBJ2-1; D is undetermined. CDR1 KGHSH and CDR2 LQKENI come from the germline V gene. The CDR3 length is 15 residues. V lost 0 bases and J lost 0, with 6 bases in between. The CDR3 coding sequence is TGTGCCAGCTCACCACCCAAATTCTCCTACAATGAGCAGTTCTTC. It encodes CASSPPKFSYNEQFF. Drawing the rest from reference TRBV18 and TRBJ2-1, the complete variable domain is NAGVMQNPRHLVRRRGQEARLRCSPMKGHSHVYWYRQLPEEGLKFMVYLQKENIIDESGMPKERFSAEFPKEGPSILRIQQVVRGDSAAYFCASSPPKFSYNEQFFGPGTRLTVL.

V usage is TRBV7-9 and J usage is TRBJ2-7; no reliable D call. Trimming removed 1 base at V and 9 bases at J, with 10 bases between. The CDR3 totals 12 residues. Germline CDR1 and CDR2: SEHNR and FQNEAQ (reference sequence). CDR3 in amino acids: CASSLDPRPQYF. In DNA, the CDR3 is TGTGCCAGCAGCTTAGACCCGCGTCCGCAGTACTTC.

This chain joins TRBV28 and TRBJ1-2; TRBD1 matches 7 bases. This CDR3 has 14 amino acids. After removal of 3 bases from V and 6 bases from J, the junction contained 7 bases not matched to a gene. Germline V gene lookup returns CDR1 MDHEN and CDR2 SYDVKM. CDR3 sequence reads: CASSLVQGGDGYTF. For the CDR3, the DNA is TGTGCCAGCAGTTTGGTCCAGGGGGGGGATGGCTACACCTTC.

This clone came up many times. Additional DNA sequences in this sample encode the identical CDR3. J is TRBJ2-5 and V is TRBV5-1; D is unclear. Germline lookup yields CDR1 SGHRS and CDR2 YFSETQ. The V gene lost 4 bases and the J gene lost 5 bases, with 6 bases spanning the gap. The CDR3 is made up of 11 amino acids. The CDR3 loop is CASSPGETQYF. The DNA for the CDR3 is TGCGCCAGCAGCCCCGGGGAGACCCAGTACTTC.

The genes are TRBV1 and TRBJ1-5; the table's D call, TRBD1, has no DNA check behind it. TRBV1 is labeled a pseudogene. The CDR3 is 20 residues long. The CDR3 sequence is CTSSQDLPHRDRKTNQPQHF. CDR3 sequence (DNA): TGCACCAGCAGCCAAGATCTCCCCCACCGGGACAGGAAAACTAATCAGCCCCAGCATTTT.

The rearrangement links TRBV18 to TRBJ2-5, with 8 positions matching TRBD2. This CDR3 contains 14 residues. Per germline, CDR1 KGHSH and CDR2 LQKENI. Losses at the gene ends were 2 bases for V and 4 bases for J; bases not matched to a gene: 3. For the CDR3, the DNA is TGTGCCAGCTCACCAGTCCTAGCGGGAGAGACCCAGTACTTC. It is translated as CASSPVLAGETQYF.

This chain uses TRBV6-5 with TRBJ2-2; 8 nucleotides match TRBD2. The CDR3 is made up of 15 amino acids. V shed 0 bases, J shed 5 bases, and the junction held 2 bases outside the gene matches. Looked up from germline, CDR1 is MNHEY and CDR2 is SVGAGI. CDR3 coding DNA: TGTGCCAGCAGTTACTCCAGCGGGAGAACCGGGGAGCTGTTTTTT. It codes for CASSYSSGRTGELFF.

The genes are TRBV27 and TRBJ2-1; maybe TRBD2 (7 bases). V lost 7 bases and J lost 1, with 11 bases in between. CDR3 length: 14 amino acids. Germline V gene data show CDR1 as MNHEY and CDR2 as SMNVEV (reference sequence). CDR3 nucleotide sequence: TGTGCCAGCAAGGGGGACTATTCCTACAATGAGCAGTTCTTC. Residues: CASKGDYSYNEQFF.

This chain joins TRBV19 and TRBJ1-2; 8 positions match TRBD1. The CDR3 has 13 amino acids. V shed 6 bases and J 8 bases; nucleotides not matched to a gene: 8. Germline V CDR1 and CDR2: LNHDA, SQIVND (reference sequence). CDR3 amino acids: CASRLGQGRGYTF. Here the CDR3 DNA reads TGTGCCAGTAGACTCGGACAGGGCCGGGGCTACACCTTC.

This clone was seen ten or more times. The chain is built from TRBV7-2 and TRBJ1-1, with D uncertain. The V and J ends lost 2 bases and 7 bases respectively, with 11 bases between them. The germline V gene encodes CDR1 SGHTA and CDR2 FQGNSA. The CDR3 runs 13 residues. The CDR3 DNA reads as TGTGCCAGCAGCTTATCCCCCACTATTGAAGCTTTCTTT. Translated, it gives CASSLSPTIEAFF.

The V call is TRBV19, the J call TRBJ2-1; TRBD2 matches 10 bases. The CDR3 extends over 16 amino acids. The V and J ends lost 4 bases and 6 bases, in that order; junction bases with no gene match: 9. Per the germline V gene, CDR1 is LNHDA and CDR2 is SQIVND (reference sequence). As DNA, the CDR3 is TGTGCCAGTAGTACCTATAGCGGGAGGAGGGGCAATGAGCAGTTCTTC. This encodes CASSTYSGRRGNEQFF.

The chain's CDR3 is CASSQEHPGPRNIQYF. CDR3 nucleotide sequence: TGTGCCAGCAGCCAAGAACATCCCGGGCCGAGAAACATTCAGTACTTC. The chain has TRBV14 and TRBJ2-4; D unclear. The V gene lost 0 bases and the J gene lost 6 bases, with 15 bases spanning the gap. Germline values: CDR1 SGHDN, CDR2 FVKESK. The CDR3 is 16 amino acids.

This clone came up a few times. V is TRBV10-1 and J is TRBJ1-1; tentative D call: TRBD1 (6 bases). V was pared by 9 bases and J by 3 bases, with 14 bases between. Germline V lookup: CDR1 WNHNN, CDR2 SYGVQD (reference sequence). The length of the CDR3 is 13 residues. The CDR3 here is CARKQGCDTEAFF. The CDR3, as DNA: TGCGCCAGGAAACAGGGATGCGACACTGAAGCTTTCTTT.

This clone was counted only a few times. This sequence joins TRBV19 and TRBJ1-2; D remains ambiguous. Deletions cut 5 bases from V and 5 bases from J, with 6 bases between. The CDR3 length is 11 residues. Per germline, CDR1 LNHDA and CDR2 SQIVND (reference sequence). The CDR3 loop is CASSLVYGYTF. The CDR3 coding sequence is TGTGCCAGTAGTTTGGTTTATGGCTACACCTTC.